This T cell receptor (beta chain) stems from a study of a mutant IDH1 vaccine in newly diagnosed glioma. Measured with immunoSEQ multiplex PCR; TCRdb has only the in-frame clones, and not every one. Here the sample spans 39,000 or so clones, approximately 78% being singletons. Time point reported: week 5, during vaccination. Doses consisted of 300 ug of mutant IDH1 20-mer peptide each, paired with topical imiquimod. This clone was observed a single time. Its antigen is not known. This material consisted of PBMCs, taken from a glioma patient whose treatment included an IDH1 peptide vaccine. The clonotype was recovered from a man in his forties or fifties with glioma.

CDR3 DNA: TGTGCCAGCAGCTTGGAGGTGGGCCAGGCGAACACTGAAGCTTTCTTT. It encodes CASSLEVGQANTEAFF. The chain combines TRBV5-6 with TRBJ1-1; unclear D gene. V shed 0 bases and J shed 1 base, with 13 bases lying between them. The CDR3 sequence is 16 residues long. Germline CDR1 is SGHDT and CDR2 is YYEEEE.